One sample yielded the 20 T cell receptor beta chains listed below, sequenced in a study of T cells in tumors after PD-1 blockade. The repertoire was sequenced with immunoSEQ multiplex PCR; TCRdb's copy has only in-frame clones and lacks some. Of just under 65,000 clones in the sample, 74% are singletons; the top ten hold about 4.8%. Specimen: PBMCs, collected after anti-PD-1 treatment. These TCRs come from a human donor with basal cell carcinoma.

The chain couples TRBV4-1 to TRBJ2-3; 8 bases agree with TRBD2. The CDR3 runs 15 residues. V gave up 8 bases and J gave up 2 bases; unmatched junction bases: 9. CDR1 and CDR2 (germline): MGHRA, YSYEKL. CDR3 nucleotides: TGCGCCAGCTTTCCGCGGGGGGATCCCACAGATACGCAGTATTTT. As protein: CASFPRGDPTDTQYF.

V gene TRBV2 combines with J gene TRBJ1-2; TRBD1 agrees at 9 bases. V dropped 3 bases and J dropped 6; count of bases not matched to a gene: 5. The CDR3 has 14 residues. CDR1 and CDR2 from the germline V gene are SNHLY and FYNNEI. DNA of the CDR3: TGTGCCAGCAGTGACTGGACAGGGGAGGATGGCTACACCTTC. This codes for CASSDWTGEDGYTF.

The chain employs TRBV6-1 and TRBJ1-1; 7 positions match TRBD1. CDR3 length: 14 amino acids. Trimming took 1 base from V and 3 from J; bases not matched to a gene: 2. Germline assignment: CDR1 MNHNS and CDR2 SASEGT. Here the CDR3 DNA reads TGTGCCAGCAGTGAAGGTACAGGGGACACTGAAGCTTTCTTT. This gives the protein CASSEGTGDTEAFF.

V is TRBV9 and J is TRBJ1-1; tentative D call: TRBD1 (5 bases). Germline CDR1 and CDR2: SGDLS and YYNGEE. This CDR3 has 16 amino acids. The V and J ends lost 6 bases and 5 bases respectively, with 23 bases between them. The CDR3 here is CASTSIKVAGRTEAFF. The CDR3 DNA reads TGTGCCAGCACCTCAATCAAAGTTGCGGGGCGGACTGAAGCTTTCTTT.

This clone was counted only a few times. The chain is built from TRBV19 and TRBJ1-2; 8 nucleotides align to TRBD1. The germline V gene encodes CDR1 LNHDA and CDR2 SQIVND (reference sequence). Losses at the gene ends were 6 bases for V and 3 bases for J; bases not matched to a gene: 3. The CDR3 is made up of 13 amino acids. The CDR3 nucleotides are TGTGCCAGTAGGCTACAGGGGGACTATGGCTACACCTTC. It yields the protein CASRLQGDYGYTF.

This clone appeared a few times. The chain links TRBV25-1 to TRBJ1-1; D is undetermined. V was cut by 4 bases and J by 1 base, with 13 bases left in between. The germline V gene encodes CDR1 MGHDK and CDR2 SYGVNS. This CDR3 comprises 15 residues. The CDR3 loop is CASSAEPGSNTEAFF. The CDR3 region has the DNA TGTGCCAGCAGTGCCGAACCAGGATCGAACACTGAAGCTTTCTTT. The full variable domain, completed using reference TRBV25-1 and TRBJ1-1, is EADIYQTPRYLVIGTGKKITLECSQTMGHDKMYWYQQDPGMELHLIHYSYGVNSTEKGDLSSESTVSRIRTEHFPLTLESARPSHTSQYLCASSAEPGSNTEAFFGQGTRLTVV.

The rearrangement uses TRBV14 and TRBJ2-1; 7 nucleotides agree with TRBD1. Germline CDR1 SGHDN, CDR2 FVKESK. V shed 3 bases, J shed 6 bases, and the junction held 11 bases outside the gene matches. CDR3 size: 16 residues. CDR3 sequence reads: CASSQALSGGGNEQFF. DNA for the CDR3: TGTGCCAGCAGCCAGGCCCTGTCAGGGGGTGGCAATGAGCAGTTCTTC.

CDR3 DNA sequence: TGCAGCGTTAGGGTTGACAGGGCAGCGTACAATGAGCAGTTCTTC. Protein product: CSVRVDRAAYNEQFF. The chain couples TRBV29-1 to TRBJ2-1; 7 bases are a match to TRBD1. CDR1 and CDR2 from the germline V gene are SQVTM and ANQGSEA. CDR3 length: 15 residues. The J segment lost 4 bases and the V segment lost 5 bases, leaving 11 bases of the junction unmatched.

CDR3 coding DNA: TGTGCCAGCGGTACCTCTGGGGCCAACGTCCTGACTTTC. It codes for CASGTSGANVLTF. This chain joins TRBV7-9 and TRBJ2-6; D unclear. The CDR3 is 13 amino acids. In germline, CDR1 is SEHNR, CDR2 FQNEAQ (reference sequence). Between the trimmed V and J ends, which lost 8 bases and 0 bases, there was a span of 5 bases.

The V call is TRBV3-1 (or the pseudogene TRBV3-2), the J call TRBJ2-3, with D maybe TRBD2 (5 bases). The CDR3 consists of 14 residues. Trimming left V 6 bases short and J 10 bases short, with 20 bases between. CDR1 is LGHDT and CDR2 is YNNKEL in the germline V gene (reference sequence). The CDR3: CASSQAQKRFPQYF. CDR3 DNA: TGTGCCAGCAGTCAGGCTCAAAAGCGGTTTCCGCAGTATTTT.

V usage is TRBV27 and J usage is TRBJ1-2, with D tentatively TRBD1 (5 bases). The V gene's germline CDR1 is MNHEY and CDR2 SMNVEV (reference sequence). V shed 6 bases and J shed 4 bases, with 18 bases lying between them. CDR3 size: 15 residues. The CDR3: CASSLRQGFAYGYTF. CDR3 bases: TGTGCCAGCAGCCTAAGGCAGGGTTTTGCCTATGGCTACACCTTC.

V is TRBV4-1 and J is TRBJ2-1; 12 bases are a match to TRBD2. The germline V gene encodes CDR1 MGHRA and CDR2 YSYEKL. CDR3 length equals 17 residues. The V and J ends lost 2 bases and 3 bases, in that order; junction bases with no gene match: 5. The DNA of the CDR3 is TGCGCCAGCAGCCAACATTCGACTAGCGGGGGCTACAATGAGCAGTTCTTC. This translates into CASSQHSTSGGYNEQFF.

Written as DNA, the CDR3 is TGTGCCAGCTCACAAAGTCGGGGTAGAGCTAGCTATGAGCAGTTCTTC. Residues: CASSQSRGRASYEQFF. The chain couples TRBV18 to TRBJ2-1; possibly TRBD2 for D (5 bases). V was shortened by 4 bases and J by 8 bases, with 21 bases between the two germline ends. Per germline, CDR1 KGHSH and CDR2 LQKENI. The CDR3 sequence is 16 residues long.

V is TRBV10-3 and J is TRBJ2-5, with D unclear. The CDR3 totals 18 residues. V lost 3 bases and J lost 5, with 25 bases in between. The germline V gene has CDR1 ENHRY and CDR2 SYGVKD. CDR3 in amino acids: CAISDGVSEHMHGETQYF. CDR3 sequence (DNA): TGTGCCATCAGTGATGGTGTTTCGGAACACATGCATGGGGAGACCCAGTACTTC.

The chain uses TRBV5-6 and TRBJ2-5; D not resolved. The CDR3 sequence is 14 residues long. CDR1 SGHDT and CDR2 YYEEEE come from the germline V gene. The V end was cut by 4 bases, the J end by 2 bases, with 12 bases between. In DNA, the CDR3 is TGTGCCAGCAGCCCCGGCGGCAGTCAAGAGACCCAGTACTTC. Protein sequence: CASSPGGSQETQYF.

This clone was counted once. The chain links TRBV7-2 to TRBJ2-7; no definite D call. Trimming took 6 bases from V and 3 from J, leaving 9 bases between them. Germline-derived CDR1 and CDR2 are SGHTA and FQGNSA. The CDR3 is 12 amino acids. The CDR3 loop reads CASSFPLYEQYF. CDR3 coding DNA: TGTGCCAGCAGTTTCCCTCTCTACGAGCAGTACTTC.

This clone was seen only a few times. The CDR3 DNA follows: TGTGCCAGCAGTAGCGGGACAGGGGGTTACCGCAATCAGCCCCAGCATTTT. Translation: CASSSGTGGYRNQPQHF. The chain joins TRBV2 to TRBJ1-5; TRBD1 matches at 11 bases. Germline V gives CDR1 SNHLY, CDR2 FYNNEI. The CDR3 is made up of 17 amino acids. V shed 5 bases and J 2 bases; nucleotides not matched to a gene: 8.

The chain couples TRBV5-5 to TRBJ1-5; D is uncertain. The V and J ends lost 3 bases and 4 bases respectively, with 14 bases between them. Germline loops: CDR1 SGHKS, CDR2 YYEKEE (reference sequence). The CDR3 totals 15 residues. This CDR3 reads CASSSPGVGNQPQHF. In DNA, the CDR3 is TGTGCCAGCAGCTCCCCCGGGGTAGGAAATCAGCCCCAGCATTTT. Supplemented by reference TRBV5-5 and TRBJ1-5, the full variable domain reads DAGVTQSPTHLIKTRGQQVTLRCSPISGHKSVSWYQQVLGQGPQFIFQYYEKEERGRGNFPDRFSARQFPNYSSELNVNALLLGDSALYLCASSSPGVGNQPQHFGDGTRLSIL.

The rearrangement links TRBV29-1 to TRBJ2-7; 11 nucleotides match TRBD2. The CDR3 length is 16 residues. V shed 6 bases, J shed 0 bases, and the junction held 10 bases outside the gene matches. The V gene's germline CDR1 is SQVTM and CDR2 ANQGSEA. CDR3 nucleotides: TGCAGCGTGCGCTGGGGGACTAGCGGTACCTCCTACGAGCAGTACTTC. It translates to CSVRWGTSGTSYEQYF.

On this clone itself: Distinct nucleotide sequences in the sample also encode this CDR3. This chain joins TRBV5-5 and TRBJ2-3, with D possibly TRBD2 on 7 matching bases. Deletions cut 6 bases from V and 4 bases from J, with 21 bases between. The CDR3 length is 16 residues. Germline CDR1 and CDR2: SGHKS and YYEKEE (reference sequence). This chain's CDR3 is CASTLEGGGAADTQYF. The CDR3 DNA reads as TGTGCCAGCACCCTTGAAGGGGGGGGCGCGGCAGATACGCAGTATTTT.